Reported below is one T cell receptor (beta chain). This entry belongs to a study of blood T cell repertoires in COVID-19. Study context: Samples came from the United States, Italy and Spain, spanning acute and convalescent COVID-19.

This table comes from immunoSEQ multiplex PCR, and its TCRdb copy is limited to in-frame clones, with some not included. The sample comprises approximately 350,000 clones, roughly 90% of which are singletons, and 6% to 8% rests with the top ten. Germline V gene data show CDR1 as MNHEY and CDR2 as SMNVEV (reference sequence). The CDR3 extends over 16 amino acids. V dropped 0 bases and J dropped 2 bases, with 14 bases sitting between them. The V gene is TRBV27, the J gene TRBJ2-7; D perhaps matches TRBD1 (6 bases). The TCR sequence derives from a woman in her seventies with COVID-19, enrolled during active disease. The sample consisted of peripheral blood. The CDR3 bases are TGTGCCAGCAGTTTATCGTCAGGGGTTTTACCCTACGAGCAGTACTTC. It specifies CASSLSSGVLPYEQYF.